The table lists the clone carrying this T cell receptor (beta chain) with a count of one. What it binds is not known. V lost 1 base, J lost 4 bases, and 4 bases lay in between. This CDR3 has 12 amino acids. The germline CDR1 and CDR2 sequences are SGHDN and FVKESK. The data originate from a study of cytomegalovirus exposure and HLA in healthy donors. Whole-study findings and limits: CMV antigen specificity of three CMV-associated chains was confirmed in vitro. Fewer N-insertions (relative to the roughly 730-donor mean) were reportedly seen in an Asian-associated ancestry cluster in a later analysis.

PCR was performed using 60 Vbeta and 13 Jbeta primers. Profiling relied on immunoSEQ multiplex PCR, and the TCRdb table lists in-frame clones only, not all of them. The repertoire includes around 120,000 clones, about 76% of them detected once, and about 32% sits in the top ten. The receptor was derived from a man in his 60s in good health and CMV-seropositive. V usage is TRBV14 and J usage is TRBJ1-1; D is unclear. Sequenced input: PBMCs. In DNA, the CDR3 is TGTGCCAGCAGCCAAGTCTTCACTGAAGCTTTCTTT. The encoded protein is CASSQVFTEAFF.